The clone carrying this T cell receptor (beta chain) was picked up many times. What it recognizes is unknown. Since all of the isolated RNA was reverse transcribed, expressed TCRB transcripts were what got sequenced. Some clones are missing from TCRdb's copy, which holds only in-frame ones; the method was immunoSEQ multiplex PCR. The sample records approximately 170,000 clones, about 7.8% being singletons. Via CD45RO/CCR7/CD25/CD127/CD95/CD27, cells of the CD4+ naive, central memory, regulatory and stem cell-like memory subsets were sorted. The record originates from a study of beta chain features in type 1 diabetes. Overall study context: The patients were much like the healthy donors in age, gender and cell yields.

General study results and limits: Any HLA type influence on TCRB rearrangement was left unresolved here. All four CD4+ subsets from Type 1 diabetes patients carried moderately but significantly shorter TCRB CDR3s. cDNA-based reads could over-represent cells with high TCR expression.

The receptor was isolated from a middle-aged woman with type 1 diabetes. The sample was central memory CD4+ T cells from blood.

This chain's CDR3 is CASSAANVQGAQGYTF. The CDR3 DNA sequence: TGTGCCAGCAGTGCCGCAAATGTACAGGGGGCGCAGGGCTACACCTTC. The gene calls are TRBV27 and TRBJ1-2; 9 positions agree with TRBD1. This CDR3 has 16 amino acids. Germline V gives CDR1 MNHEY, CDR2 SMNVEV (reference sequence). Trimming took 5 bases from V and 8 from J; bases not matched to a gene: 15.